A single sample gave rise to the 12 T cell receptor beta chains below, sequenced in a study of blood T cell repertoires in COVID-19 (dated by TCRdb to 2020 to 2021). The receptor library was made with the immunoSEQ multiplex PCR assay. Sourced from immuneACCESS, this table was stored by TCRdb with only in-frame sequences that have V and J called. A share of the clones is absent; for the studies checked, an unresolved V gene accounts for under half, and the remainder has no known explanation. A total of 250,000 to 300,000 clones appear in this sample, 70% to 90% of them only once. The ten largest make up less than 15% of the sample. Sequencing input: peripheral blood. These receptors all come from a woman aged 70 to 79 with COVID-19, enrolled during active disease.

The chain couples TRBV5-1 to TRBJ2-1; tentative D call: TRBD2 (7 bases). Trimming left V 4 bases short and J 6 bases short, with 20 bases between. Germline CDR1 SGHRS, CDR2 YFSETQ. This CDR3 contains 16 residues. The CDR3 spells CASSDPRGGALNEQFF. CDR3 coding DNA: TGCGCCAGCAGCGACCCACGAGGGGGGGCCCTCAATGAGCAGTTCTTC.

The CDR3 loop is CASSVAGDSTIYF. The CDR3 DNA follows: TGTGCCAGCAGCGTAGCTGGGGACAGCACCATATATTTT. The V call is TRBV9, the J call TRBJ1-3; 7 nucleotides line up with TRBD1. The J segment lost 9 bases and the V segment lost 0 bases, leaving 3 bases of the junction unmatched. The CDR3 has 13 amino acids. Germline CDR1 reads SGDLS; CDR2 reads YYNGEE.

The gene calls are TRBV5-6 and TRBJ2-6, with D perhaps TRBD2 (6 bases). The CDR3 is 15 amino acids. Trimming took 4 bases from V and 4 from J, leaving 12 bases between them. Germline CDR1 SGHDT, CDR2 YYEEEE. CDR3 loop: CASSRGLPGANVLTF. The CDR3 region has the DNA TGTGCCAGCAGCCGGGGACTGCCCGGGGCCAACGTCCTGACTTTC.

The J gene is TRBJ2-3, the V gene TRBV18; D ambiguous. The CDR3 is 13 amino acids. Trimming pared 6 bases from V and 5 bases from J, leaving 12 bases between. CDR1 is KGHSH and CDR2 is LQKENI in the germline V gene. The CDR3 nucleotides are TGTGCCAGCTCGACTTTGTTAAGAGATACGCAGTATTTT. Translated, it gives CASSTLLRDTQYF.

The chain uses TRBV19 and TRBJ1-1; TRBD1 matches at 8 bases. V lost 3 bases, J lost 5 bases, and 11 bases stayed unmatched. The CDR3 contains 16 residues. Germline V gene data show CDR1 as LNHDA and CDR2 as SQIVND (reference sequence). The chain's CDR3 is CASSIGDRPHGTEAFF. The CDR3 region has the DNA TGTGCCAGTAGTATCGGGGACAGGCCCCACGGGACTGAAGCTTTCTTT.

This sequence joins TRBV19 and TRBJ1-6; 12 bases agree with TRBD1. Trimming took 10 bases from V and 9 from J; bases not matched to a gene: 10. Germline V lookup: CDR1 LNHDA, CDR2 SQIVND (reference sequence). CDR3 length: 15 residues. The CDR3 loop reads CAIYNGTGGRSPLHF. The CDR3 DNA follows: TGTGCCATATATAACGGGACAGGGGGCCGTTCACCCCTCCACTTT.

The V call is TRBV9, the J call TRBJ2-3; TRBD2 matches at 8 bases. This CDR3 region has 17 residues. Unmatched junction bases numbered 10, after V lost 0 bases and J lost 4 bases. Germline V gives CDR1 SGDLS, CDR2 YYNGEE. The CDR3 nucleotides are TGTGCCAGCAGCGTAGCTGGGGCGGGGGGTATCCCAGATACGCAGTATTTT. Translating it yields CASSVAGAGGIPDTQYF.

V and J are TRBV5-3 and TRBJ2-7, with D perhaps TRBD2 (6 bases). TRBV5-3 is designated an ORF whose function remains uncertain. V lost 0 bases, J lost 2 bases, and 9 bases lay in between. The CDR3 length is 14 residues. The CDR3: CARSLGGITYEQYF. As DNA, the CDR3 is TGTGCCAGAAGCTTGGGCGGGATCACCTACGAGCAGTACTTC.

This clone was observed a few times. The CDR3 loop is CASSPPSRGSYNEQFF. CDR3 nucleotides: TGTGCCAGCTCACCACCGAGTAGGGGGTCCTACAATGAGCAGTTCTTC. The chain recombines TRBV18 with TRBJ2-1; possibly TRBD1 for D (6 bases). The V gene lost 0 bases and the J gene lost 1 base, with 10 bases spanning the gap. The CDR3 is 16 amino acids. Germline CDR1 reads KGHSH; CDR2 reads LQKENI.

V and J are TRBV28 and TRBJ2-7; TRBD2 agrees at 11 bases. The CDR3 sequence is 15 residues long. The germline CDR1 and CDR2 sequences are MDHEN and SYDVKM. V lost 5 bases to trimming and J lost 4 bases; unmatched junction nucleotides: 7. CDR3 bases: TGTGCCAGCAGTCTTAGCGGGGGGGCTAGGTACGAGCAGTACTTC. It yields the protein CASSLSGGARYEQYF. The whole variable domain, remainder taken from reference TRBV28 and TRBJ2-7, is DVKVTQSSRYLVKRTGEKVFLECVQDMDHENMFWYRQDPGLGLRLIYFSYDVKMKEKGDIPEGYSVSREKKERFSLILESASTNQTSMYLCASSLSGGARYEQYFGPGTRLTVT.

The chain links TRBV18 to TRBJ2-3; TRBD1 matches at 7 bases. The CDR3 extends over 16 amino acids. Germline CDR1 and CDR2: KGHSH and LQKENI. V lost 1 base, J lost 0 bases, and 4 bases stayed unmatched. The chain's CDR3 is CASSPQGAGSTDTQYF. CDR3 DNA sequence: TGTGCCAGCTCACCACAGGGGGCAGGGAGCACAGATACGCAGTATTTT.

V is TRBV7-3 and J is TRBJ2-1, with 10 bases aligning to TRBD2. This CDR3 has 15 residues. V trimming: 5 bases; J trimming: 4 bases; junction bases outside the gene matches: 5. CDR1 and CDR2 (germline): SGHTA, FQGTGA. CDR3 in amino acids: CASSLRAGGYNEQFF. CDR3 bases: TGTGCCAGCAGCCTCCGAGCGGGGGGGTACAATGAGCAGTTCTTC.